Below are 16 T cell receptor beta chains sequenced from a single sample in a study of blood T cell repertoires in COVID-19 (dated by TCRdb to the early 2020s). Libraries were constructed by the immunoSEQ multiplex PCR assay. What TCRdb holds here is the immuneACCESS table cut down to in-frame rearrangements. Part of the clones is not present; checked against another copy, under half of the missing clones reflect an unresolved V gene, and the others are unexplained. Counted in this sample were fewer than 250,000 clones; roughly 83% of them appeared once. Clones ranked in the top ten supply 2% to 2.5% of the sample. Sequencing was carried out using PBMCs or T cells enriched from blood (not recorded which). Receptors originate from a woman aged 50 to 60 who had recovered from COVID-19.

This clone was detected only a few times. The rearrangement links TRBV5-4 to TRBJ1-4; 9 bases are a match to TRBD1. CDR1 and CDR2 (germline): SGHNT, YYREEE (reference sequence). The CDR3 covers 16 residues. Trimming took 0 bases from V and 5 from J; bases not matched to a gene: 5. The CDR3 coding sequence is TGTGCCAGCAGCTTGGCGGTAGGGACAGGGAATGAAAAACTGTTTTTT. Protein product: CASSLAVGTGNEKLFF.

This chain connects TRBV4-1 to TRBJ2-3; 10 bases are shared with TRBD2. Germline CDR1 reads MGHRA; CDR2 reads YSYEKL. CDR3 length: 19 amino acids. V lost 1 base to trimming and J lost 3 bases; unmatched junction nucleotides: 13. The CDR3 loop is CASSQAPSGRYRRTDTQYF. In DNA form, the CDR3 reads TGCGCCAGCAGCCAAGCTCCTAGCGGGAGATACCGGCGTACAGATACGCAGTATTTT.

The V call is TRBV7-9, the J call TRBJ2-5; 13 bases map to TRBD2. The CDR3 runs to 16 residues. Germline V gene sequence: CDR1 SEHNR, CDR2 FQNEAQ (reference sequence). The V segment lost 4 bases and the J segment 4 bases; nucleotides outside the gene matches: 6. CDR3 sequence: CASSSGLAGAAETQYF. The CDR3 bases are TGTGCCAGCAGCTCCGGACTAGCGGGAGCGGCAGAGACCCAGTACTTC.

Note on this clone: The sample holds other DNA sequences that translate to the same CDR3. CDR3 DNA sequence: TGTGCCTGGAGCATGGCCCAGGGGGGAGCAGGAGTCGAGCAGTACTTC. Translated: CAWSMAQGGAGVEQYF. This chain uses TRBV30 with TRBJ2-7; weak D call: TRBD1 (7 bases). Trimming removed 3 bases at V and 6 bases at J, with 24 bases between. This CDR3 comprises 16 residues. Germline V gene lookup returns CDR1 GTSNPN and CDR2 SVGIG (reference sequence). Using reference TRBV30 and TRBJ2-7 for the parts outside the CDR3, the full variable domain is SQTIHQWPATLVQPVGSPLSLECTVEGTSNPNLYWYRQAAGRGLQLLFYSVGIGQISSEVPQNLSASRPQDRQFILSSKKLLLSDSGFYLCAWSMAQGGAGVEQYFGPGTRLTVT.

The chain recombines TRBV19 with TRBJ1-6; the D gene is possibly TRBD1 (5 bases). Per germline, CDR1 LNHDA and CDR2 SQIVND (reference sequence). V shed 5 bases and J shed 9 bases, with 14 bases lying between them. The CDR3 totals 14 residues. DNA for the CDR3: TGTGCCAGTAGTGGGGACGGGGGACCTTCACCCCTCCACTTT. It is translated as CASSGDGGPSPLHF.

This rearrangement joins TRBV7-2 to TRBJ2-7, with 9 bases aligning to TRBD2. J lost 0 bases, V lost 5 bases, and 5 bases had no gene match. This CDR3 has 15 amino acids. Germline values: CDR1 SGHTA, CDR2 FQGNSA. CDR3 residues: CASSPPSGNSYEQYF. CDR3 nucleotide sequence: TGTGCCAGCAGCCCTCCTAGCGGGAACTCCTACGAGCAGTACTTC.

The count of this clone is one. The chain joins TRBV7-2 to TRBJ2-5; TRBD2 aligns across 14 bases. Germline V gene data show CDR1 as SGHTA and CDR2 as FQGNSA. V lost 3 bases and J lost 2; bases outside the gene matches: 11. The CDR3 spans 19 residues. The CDR3 nucleotides are TGTGCCAGCAGCTTGGGACTAGCGGGAGCGGGGGGAGGGCAAGAGACCCAGTACTTC. Amino acids: CASSLGLAGAGGGQETQYF.

V usage is TRBV15 and J usage is TRBJ2-5, with TRBD1 matching 11 bases. Germline trimming cut 1 base from V and 1 base from J; bases unmatched to any gene: 5. In germline, CDR1 is LNHNV, CDR2 YYDKDF (reference sequence). The CDR3 consists of 17 residues. The CDR3 coding sequence is TGTGCCACCAGCAGAGTAGGACAGGGGGCGATCCAAGAGACCCAGTACTTC. Residues: CATSRVGQGAIQETQYF.

V is TRBV19 and J is TRBJ2-7; 10 nucleotides agree with TRBD1. The V segment lost 7 bases and the J segment 4 bases; nucleotides outside the gene matches: 7. The CDR3 sequence is 14 residues long. Germline loops: CDR1 LNHDA, CDR2 SQIVND (reference sequence). CDR3 nucleotides: TGTGCCAGTACGGACAGGGGGGATACGTACGAGCAGTACTTC. Translated: CASTDRGDTYEQYF.

The rearrangement joins TRBV9 to TRBJ1-2, with D tentatively TRBD1 (6 bases). The CDR3 totals 14 residues. CDR1 SGDLS and CDR2 YYNGEE come from the germline V gene. V lost 4 bases to trimming and J lost 8 bases, with 18 bases between them. DNA of the CDR3: TGTGCCAGCAGCCCGGAGGGGGGGAATGGCGGCTACACCTTC. Protein product: CASSPEGGNGGYTF.

The chain's CDR3 is CASSYSTAGENTEAFF. The CDR3 coding sequence is TGTGCCAGCAGTTACTCGACGGCCGGGGAGAACACTGAAGCTTTCTTT. The chain recombines TRBV6-5 with TRBJ1-1; D not resolved. V was shortened by 0 bases and J by 1 base, with 12 bases between the two germline ends. The CDR3 has 16 residues. The germline CDR1 and CDR2 sequences are MNHEY and SVGAGI.

The chain couples TRBV28 to TRBJ1-2; no clear D. V lost 7 bases and J 6 bases, leaving 15 bases between the germline ends. Germline V gives CDR1 MDHEN, CDR2 SYDVKM. The CDR3 spans 13 residues. The CDR3 bases are TGTGCCAGCACCAAGACAAGATCGGATGGCTACACCTTC. Its protein product is CASTKTRSDGYTF.

This chain links TRBV4-1 with TRBJ1-2, with D maybe TRBD1 (6 bases). The length of the CDR3 is 14 residues. Germline V lookup: CDR1 MGHRA, CDR2 YSYEKL. V shed 1 base and J shed 4 bases, with 10 bases lying between them. The CDR3 coding sequence is TGCGCCAGCAGCCAAGGGACAGACCGCTATGGCTACACCTTC. It is translated as CASSQGTDRYGYTF.

The chain combines TRBV19 with TRBJ2-5, with D possibly matching TRBD1 (8 bases). V was pared by 5 bases and J by 9 bases, with 22 bases between. The CDR3 has 15 amino acids. Germline loops: CDR1 LNHDA, CDR2 SQIVND (reference sequence). CDR3 protein: CASSFTGGLQGAQYF. CDR3 coding DNA: TGTGCCAGTAGTTTCACAGGGGGACTACAAGGGGCCCAGTACTTC.

This clone is a singleton in its sample. This chain connects TRBV5-1 to TRBJ2-5, with TRBD2 identical over 7 bases. The germline gives CDR1 SGHRS, CDR2 YFSETQ. V gave up 0 bases and J gave up 5 bases; unmatched junction bases: 7. The CDR3 length is 15 residues. In DNA form, the CDR3 reads TGCGCCAGCAGCTTGGCCCGGGGGAGGGTTGAGACCCAGTACTTC. Protein sequence: CASSLARGRVETQYF.

This clone was seen a handful of times. This chain connects TRBV3-1 (or the pseudogene TRBV3-2) to TRBJ1-5, with 10 bases lining up with TRBD1. CDR1 and CDR2 from the germline V gene are LGHDT and YNNKEL (reference sequence). The CDR3 has 15 residues. Germline trimming cut 1 base from V and 6 bases from J; bases unmatched to any gene: 3. DNA of the CDR3: TGTGCCAGCAGCCAAGGGGGACAGGGGAGTCAGCCCCAGCATTTT. This gives the protein CASSQGGQGSQPQHF.